The rows below give T cell receptor beta chains drawn from one sample of a study of shared clonotypes between healthy human individuals. Produced via immunoSEQ multiplex PCR; TCRdb's table is partial and in-frame only. This sample has about 1.5 million clones, with roughly 95% found just once. Material: naive CD4+ T cells sorted from blood. These receptors all stem from a man aged 25 to 40 in good health. CDR3s include the opening cysteine and the closing phenylalanine or tryptophan. Fields, in order: CDR3 length, V gene, J gene, clone size, D gene, CDR3 protein, CDR3 DNA. A D gene is named only where the DNA matches it firmly. Expanded clones are given a class, and other clones once, few, many or no size at all.

17	TRBV6-1	TRBJ2-1	NA	TRBD1	CASSERGHRGSGNEQFF	TGTGCCAGCAGTGAAAGGGGTCACAGGGGGAGCGGCAATGAGCAGTTCTTC
14	TRBV19	TRBJ2-2	NA	NA	CASMEISGTGELFF	TGTGCCAGTATGGAGATTTCGGGGACCGGGGAGCTGTTTTTT
14	TRBV5-6	TRBJ2-5	once	NA	CASNPADRQETQYF	TGTGCCAGCAACCCTGCGGACAGACAAGAGACCCAGTACTTC
11	TRBV20-1	TRBJ2-1	NA	NA	CSALREFEQFF	TGCAGTGCTCTTCGGGAGTTTGAGCAGTTCTTC
15	TRBV11-2	TRBJ1-3	NA	NA	CASSSEKDSGNTIYF	TGTGCCAGCAGCTCAGAAAAGGACTCTGGAAACACCATATATTTT
13	TRBV6-6	TRBJ1-1	NA	NA	CASSKGIRTEAFF	TGTGCCAGCAGCAAGGGGATTCGAACTGAAGCTTTCTTT
14	TRBV5-1	TRBJ2-1	NA	NA	CASSLVQGLNEQFF	TGCGCCAGCAGCTTGGTACAGGGCCTAAATGAGCAGTTCTTC
16	TRBV25-1	TRBJ1-4	NA	NA	CASSERGGTLGEKLFF	TGTGCCAGCAGTGAACGGGGAGGGACGCTTGGTGAAAAACTGTTTTTT
14	TRBV19	TRBJ2-1	NA	TRBD2	CASSYGLAQVEQFF	TGTGCCAGTAGTTACGGACTAGCACAAGTTGAGCAGTTCTTC
16	TRBV2	TRBJ1-5	NA	NA	CASSDYGGRRNQPQHF	TGTGCCAGCAGTGATTATGGGGGGCGACGGAATCAGCCCCAGCATTTT
16	TRBV15	TRBJ2-5	once	NA	CATSKGADPGQETQYF	TGTGCCACCAGCAAGGGTGCCGATCCAGGCCAAGAGACCCAGTACTTC
12	TRBV5-4	TRBJ2-1	NA	NA	CASSSAGDEQFF	TGTGCCAGCAGCTCCGCCGGGGACGAGCAGTTCTTC
17	TRBV9	TRBJ2-5	NA	NA	CASSVDPSGGLQETQYF	TGTGCCAGCAGCGTAGACCCAAGCGGAGGCCTCCAAGAGACCCAGTACTTC
16	TRBV4-1	TRBJ2-7	NA	TRBD2	CASSQEGGGRFYEQYF	TGCGCCAGCAGCCAAGAAGGAGGCGGGAGGTTCTACGAGCAGTACTTC
15	TRBV4-1	TRBJ2-3	NA	NA	CASSQEFFRPDTQYF	TGCGCCAGCAGCCAAGAGTTTTTCCGACCAGATACGCAGTATTTT
14	TRBV19	TRBJ2-5	NA	TRBD2	CASSLAGGQETQYF	TGTGCCAGTAGTCTAGCGGGAGGGCAAGAGACCCAGTACTTC
13	TRBV25-1	TRBJ1-4	NA	NA	CASSEGGAEKLFF	TGTGCCAGCAGTGAAGGTGGGGCTGAAAAACTGTTTTTT
13	TRBV27	TRBJ1-5	NA	NA	CASSHSGLQPQHF	TGTGCCAGCAGCCATTCAGGGTTGCAGCCCCAGCATTTT
11	TRBV20-1	TRBJ1-2	NA	NA	CSGGGNYGYTF	TGCAGTGGGGGGGGTAACTATGGCTACACCTTC
13	TRBV18	TRBJ2-3	NA	NA	CASSVGIADTQYF	TGTGCCAGCTCAGTTGGAATCGCAGATACGCAGTATTTT
12	TRBV6-5	TRBJ2-1	NA	NA	CASTRDQTKQFF	TGTGCCAGCACCAGAGACCAAACCAAGCAGTTCTTC
14	TRBV6-1	TRBJ2-7	NA	TRBD1	CASGDRAVLYEQYF	TGTGCCAGCGGAGACAGGGCTGTCTTATACGAGCAGTACTTC
13	TRBV7-2	TRBJ1-2	NA	NA	CASSYKVRYGYTF	TGTGCCAGCAGCTATAAAGTGCGCTATGGCTACACCTTC
12	TRBV7-9	TRBJ2-5	NA	NA	CASSQGPETQYF	TGTGCCAGCAGCCAAGGACCGGAGACCCAGTACTTC
12	TRBV28	TRBJ2-7	few	NA	CASSWGVDEQYF	TGTGCCAGCAGTTGGGGAGTCGACGAGCAGTACTTC
15	TRBV6-1	TRBJ2-2	NA	TRBD1	CASMKDRVNTGELFF	TGTGCCAGCATGAAGGACAGGGTGAACACCGGGGAGCTGTTTTTT
14	TRBV5-4	TRBJ2-7	once	TRBD2	CASSLTGRIREQYF	TGTGCCAGCAGCTTGACCGGGAGGATCCGGGAGCAGTACTTC
13	TRBV12-5	TRBJ1-1	NA	NA	CASGKASNTEAFF	TGTGCTAGTGGTAAAGCGTCGAACACTGAAGCTTTCTTT
15	TRBV19	TRBJ2-3	once	NA	CASSGYIGGTDTQYF	TGTGCCAGTAGTGGTTATATCGGAGGCACAGATACGCAGTATTTT
16	TRBV9	TRBJ2-1	NA	NA	CASSLTPLQGINEQFF	TGTGCCAGCAGCTTAACTCCCCTTCAGGGAATCAATGAGCAGTTCTTC
14	TRBV2	TRBJ2-7	NA	TRBD1	CASSPDRASYEQYF	TGTGCCAGCAGTCCAGACAGGGCAAGCTACGAGCAGTACTTC
16	TRBV7-2	TRBJ2-7	NA	TRBD1	CASSLGPGQSSYEQYF	TGTGCCAGCAGCTTAGGCCCGGGACAGAGCTCCTACGAGCAGTACTTC
15	TRBV6-5	TRBJ2-7	NA	TRBD1	CASRVRTGDSYEQYF	TGTGCCAGCAGGGTAAGGACAGGCGACTCCTACGAGCAGTACTTC
13	TRBV7-9	TRBJ2-5	NA	NA	CASSLGGRETQYF	TGTGCCAGCAGCTTAGGGGGGCGAGAGACCCAGTACTTC
15	TRBV7-9	TRBJ1-2	NA	TRBD1	CASSLEQGASYGYTF	TGTGCCAGCAGCTTAGAACAGGGGGCTTCCTATGGCTACACCTTC
15	TRBV7-7	TRBJ2-2	NA	TRBD2	CASSLIAGGPGELFF	TGTGCTAGCAGCTTAATAGCGGGAGGGCCCGGGGAGCTGTTTTTT
14	TRBV6-1	TRBJ2-4	NA	TRBD2	CASSAGGGINIQYF	TGTGCCAGCAGTGCGGGGGGTGGAATAAACATTCAGTACTTC
15	TRBV4-1	TRBJ2-7	NA	NA	CASSQPGRLTYEQYF	TGCGCCAGCAGCCAGCCGGGCAGGTTAACCTACGAGCAGTACTTC
14	TRBV7-9	TRBJ2-7	once	NA	CASSSGVSVYEQYF	TGTGCCAGCAGCTCAGGGGTTTCGGTCTACGAGCAGTACTTC
16	TRBV6-5	TRBJ2-1	NA	TRBD2	CASSYDKLAGIGEQFF	TGTGCCAGCAGTTACGATAAACTAGCGGGAATAGGGGAGCAGTTCTTC
16	TRBV4-1	TRBJ2-4	NA	TRBD1	CASSSRQGQAKNIQYF	TGCGCCAGCAGCTCCCGACAGGGACAAGCCAAAAACATTCAGTACTTC
16	TRBV4-1	TRBJ2-5	NA	NA	CASSPHPPGVQETQYF	TGCGCCAGCAGCCCACACCCCCCAGGAGTCCAAGAGACCCAGTACTTC
15	TRBV10-2	TRBJ1-5	NA	TRBD1	CASNDRELSNQPQHF	TGCGCCAGCAACGACAGGGAATTGAGTAATCAGCCCCAGCATTTT
14	TRBV6-1	TRBJ1-1	once	NA	CASSPLGREIEAFF	TGTGCCAGCAGTCCCCTGGGGAGGGAGATTGAAGCTTTCTTT
15	TRBV5-1	TRBJ2-7	NA	TRBD1	CASSFRDSISYEQYF	TGCGCCAGCAGCTTCCGGGACAGCATCTCCTACGAGCAGTACTTC
16	TRBV9	TRBJ1-5	NA	NA	CASSPHGGNSNQPQHF	TGTGCCAGCAGCCCCCATGGAGGGAATAGCAATCAGCCCCAGCATTTT
15	TRBV28	TRBJ2-3	NA	TRBD1	CASSPPGQGSDTQYF	TGTGCCAGCAGTCCACCGGGACAGGGCTCAGATACGCAGTATTTT
15	TRBV5-1	TRBJ2-7	NA	NA	CASSLDGRSSYEQYF	TGCGCCAGCAGCTTGGACGGGCGGAGCTCCTACGAGCAGTACTTC
15	TRBV28	TRBJ1-2	NA	TRBD1	CASSAPRDRSYGYTF	TGTGCCAGCAGTGCCCCCAGGGACAGAAGCTATGGCTACACCTTC
13	TRBV6-5	TRBJ1-2	NA	NA	CASSYRVSYGYTF	TGTGCCAGCAGTTACAGGGTCAGCTATGGCTACACCTTC
15	TRBV28	TRBJ1-5	NA	NA	CASSLTSGGGQPQHF	TGTGCCAGCAGCCTAACGTCCGGGGGCGGGCAGCCCCAGCATTTT
13	TRBV11-2	TRBJ2-7	few	NA	CASSPYLGLKQYF	TGTGCCAGCAGCCCGTATTTAGGATTGAAGCAGTACTTC
18	TRBV6-1	TRBJ2-1	NA	TRBD2	CASSEGRSGRMIGNEQFF	TGTGCCAGCAGTGAAGGACGAAGCGGGAGAATGATAGGCAATGAGCAGTTCTTC
17	TRBV5-4	TRBJ1-1	NA	TRBD1	CASSLAVTGGLDTEAFF	TGTGCCAGCAGCTTGGCGGTAACAGGGGGGCTGGACACTGAAGCTTTCTTT